The rows below give T cell receptor beta chains drawn from one sample of a study of T cell responses to AZD1222 COVID-19 vaccine. This table comes from immunoSEQ multiplex PCR, and its TCRdb copy is limited to in-frame clones, with some not included. The sample records over 120,000 clones, 90% to 95% being singletons. Sample: peripheral blood, taken 28 days after the second AZD1222 dose. The receptors here all came from an adult who received the AZD1222 COVID-19 vaccine. Both conserved end residues are part of each CDR3. Each record gives: clone size, V gene, J gene, D gene, CDR3 DNA, CDR3 protein. The D gene is left open where the match is weak. Not every row has a clone size; where given, it reads once, few, many or a size class.

NA	TRBV7-6	TRBJ1-4	TRBD1	TGTGCCAGCAGCGCGTACAGGGGAACTAATGAAAAACTGTTTTTT	CASSAYRGTNEKLFF
once	TRBV4-3	TRBJ1-4	NA	TGCGCCAGCAGCCAAGGGCGAAGTAGGGGGACCTATAATGAAAAACTGTTTTTT	CASSQGRSRGTYNEKLFF
many	TRBV6-6	TRBJ2-1	TRBD2	TGTGCCAGCAGTAGGACTAGCGGGAGCCGGGACAATGAGCAGTTCTTC	CASSRTSGSRDNEQFF
NA	TRBV28	TRBJ1-6	NA	TGTGCCACGTCGCAGGGGTTTGGTTCACCCCTCCACTTT	CATSQGFGSPLHF
NA	TRBV7-6	TRBJ2-3	TRBD2	TGTGCCAGCAGCAGGCGAACCCGGGAGGCCCCAGATACGCAGTATTTT	CASSRRTREAPDTQYF
NA	TRBV5-5	TRBJ1-3	NA	TGTGCCAGCAGATCTGCAGGGAGCTCTGGAAACACCATATATTTT	CASRSAGSSGNTIYF
NA	TRBV2	TRBJ2-3	NA	TGTGCCAGCAGTGAACGGCTATACACAGATACGCAGTATTTT	CASSERLYTDTQYF
NA	TRBV18	TRBJ1-2	NA	TGTGCCAGCTCACCACTAGCGGGCAGGGATAACTATGGCTACACCTTC	CASSPLAGRDNYGYTF
NA	TRBV30	TRBJ2-2	TRBD2	TGTGCCTGGAGTGTACTCCTAGCGGGACCCAGCACCGGGGAGCTGTTTTTT	CAWSVLLAGPSTGELFF
once	TRBV9	TRBJ2-7	TRBD2	TGTGCCAGCAGCCCCCTCCCCGGACTAGCAAGACACGAGCAGTACTTC	CASSPLPGLARHEQYF
NA	TRBV19	TRBJ1-5	NA	TGTGCCAGTAGCGGGTCGGACGAGACCAATCAGCCCCAGCATTTT	CASSGSDETNQPQHF
NA	TRBV2	TRBJ2-2	NA	TGTGCCGCTCGGAGAGGCCCGATCTACGGGGAGCTGTTTTTT	CAARRGPIYGELFF
NA	TRBV27	TRBJ1-4	NA	TGTGCCAGCAGAAGGGACTTGGAGGGGGAAAAACTGTTTTTT	CASRRDLEGEKLFF
NA	TRBV28	TRBJ1-2	NA	TGTGCCAGCAGATTGGGGGGCGGCTATGGCTACACCTTC	CASRLGGGYGYTF
NA	TRBV27	TRBJ2-1	NA	TGTGCCAGCAGGTCCGGTGGACAGAACAATGAGCAGTTCTTC	CASRSGGQNNEQFF
NA	TRBV4-1	TRBJ2-1	TRBD2	TGCGCCAGCAGTAGCGGGAGGGCCTCCGGCCGGACCTACAATGAGCAGTTCTTC	CASSSGRASGRTYNEQFF
NA	TRBV11-1	TRBJ1-1	NA	TGTGCCAGCAGCCCGGCGAGTGGGTATGAAGCTTTCTTT	CASSPASGYEAFF
NA	TRBV3-1/TRBV3-2	TRBJ2-5	TRBD2	TGTGCCAGCAGCCATCTCACGGGTGCTAGCGGGGAGACCCAGTACTTC	CASSHLTGASGETQYF
NA	TRBV6-5	TRBJ2-5	TRBD2	TGTGCCAGCAGTTACCTAGCGGGAGCGAAGACCCAGTACTTC	CASSYLAGAKTQYF
once	TRBV28	TRBJ1-4	NA	TGTGCCAGCAGTATCCCGCGGGGGGGGCAGCTCGTGGTGTTT	CASSIPRGGQLVVF
NA	TRBV9	TRBJ2-1	NA	TGTGCCAGCAGCGTATCGACGGGGTCCTACAATGAGCAGTTCTTC	CASSVSTGSYNEQFF
NA	TRBV20-1	TRBJ2-3	TRBD2	TGCAGTGCTAGTTCGCGGGAGTGGACAGATACGCAGTATTTT	CSASSREWTDTQYF
NA	TRBV28	TRBJ1-3	TRBD1	TGTGCCAGCAGTTTCGGGGACAGCCGAAACACCATATATTTT	CASSFGDSRNTIYF
NA	TRBV18	TRBJ2-2	NA	TGTGCCAGCTCACCAGAGACAGTTCCTACCGGGGAGCTGTTTTTT	CASSPETVPTGELFF
NA	TRBV9	TRBJ1-3	NA	TGTGCCAGCAGCGACCTAAGCGGAAACACCATATATTTT	CASSDLSGNTIYF
NA	TRBV7-9	TRBJ1-2	TRBD1	TGTGCCAGCAGCGCCGGGACAGGGGGCAATGGCTACACCTTC	CASSAGTGGNGYTF
NA	TRBV2	TRBJ1-5	NA	TGTGCCAGCCAGTCTAGGCCCGGCAGCAGCAATCAGCCCCAGCATTTT	CASQSRPGSSNQPQHF
NA	TRBV5-8	TRBJ1-5	NA	TGTGCCAGCAGCTTGGAGGGCAGGGGAAATCAGCCCCAGCATTTT	CASSLEGRGNQPQHF
NA	TRBV19	TRBJ2-7	NA	TGTGCCAGTAGTATCGTGCGGGGTGAGCAGTACTTC	CASSIVRGEQYF
NA	TRBV27	TRBJ2-1	NA	TGTGCCAGCAGCCACAGGGGGGAGGGTGAGCAGTTCTTC	CASSHRGEGEQFF
NA	TRBV5-1	TRBJ2-3	NA	TGCGCCAGCAGCCAAATTAGCACAGATACGCAGTATTTT	CASSQISTDTQYF
NA	TRBV28	TRBJ2-6	NA	TGTGCCAGCAGTCTTAGAAGCCAATCGTCAGGGGCCAACGTCCTGACTTTC	CASSLRSQSSGANVLTF
NA	TRBV20-1	TRBJ1-2	NA	TGCAGTGCTTCCGGGAACTATGGCTACACCTTC	CSASGNYGYTF
once	TRBV7-9	TRBJ1-4	NA	TGTGCCAGCAGCTTAAACGGCGTAGGTGAAAAACTGTTTTTT	CASSLNGVGEKLFF
once	TRBV28	TRBJ1-1	NA	TGTGCCAGCAGTTTATGGGGCGCAGGGGAAGCTTTCTTT	CASSLWGAGEAFF
NA	TRBV28	TRBJ1-3	NA	TGTGCCAGCAGGCGACAGGAATCTGGAAACACCATATATTTT	CASRRQESGNTIYF
NA	TRBV6-2/TRBV6-3	TRBJ1-2	NA	TGTGCCAGCAGTTACTCCGGAGGGGAGGCCCCTGACTATGGCTACACCTTC	CASSYSGGEAPDYGYTF
NA	TRBV5-1	TRBJ1-1	NA	TGCGCCAGCAGCTCAATAGACAGGCGGGGGACTGAAGCTTTCTTT	CASSSIDRRGTEAFF
NA	TRBV12-3/TRBV12-4	TRBJ1-2	NA	TGTGCCAGCAGTTTAGCGCAAAGGGCTGGCTACACCTTC	CASSLAQRAGYTF